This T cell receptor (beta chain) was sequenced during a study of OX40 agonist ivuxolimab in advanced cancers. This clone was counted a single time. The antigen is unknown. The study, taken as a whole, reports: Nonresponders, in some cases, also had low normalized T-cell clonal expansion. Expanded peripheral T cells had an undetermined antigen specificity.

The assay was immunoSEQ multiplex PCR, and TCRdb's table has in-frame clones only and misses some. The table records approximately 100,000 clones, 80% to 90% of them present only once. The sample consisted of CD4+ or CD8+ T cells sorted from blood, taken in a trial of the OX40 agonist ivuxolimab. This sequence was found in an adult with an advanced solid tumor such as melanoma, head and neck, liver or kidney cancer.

CDR3 sequence (DNA): TGTGCCAGCAGCCCCCTTAGGGGAGGGACTGAAGCTTTCTTT. Amino acids: CASSPLRGGTEAFF. This chain joins TRBV11-2 and TRBJ1-1, with D possibly matching TRBD1 (5 bases). V was clipped by 5 bases and J by 5 bases, with 15 bases between them. This CDR3 has 14 residues. The V gene's germline CDR1 is SGHAT and CDR2 FQNNGV. The full variable domain, in which reference TRBV11-2 and TRBJ1-1 provide the parts outside the CDR3, is EAGVAQSPRYKIIEKRQSVAFWCNPISGHATLYWYQQILGQGPKLLIQFQNNGVVDDSQLPKDRFSAERLKGVDSTLKIQPAKLEDSAVYLCASSPLRGGTEAFFGQGTRLTVV.